The 27 T cell receptor beta chains listed next were all sequenced from one sample in a study of blood T cell repertoires in COVID-19. Libraries were prepared by immunoSEQ multiplex PCR; TCRdb keeps only in-frame clonotypes and omits some of them. This table holds around 72,000 clones, approximately 87% found once. The sequenced sample was peripheral blood. These TCRs come from an elderly woman with acute or convalescent COVID-19.

In nucleotides, the CDR3 is TGTGCCAGTAGTATAGAGGGGGGGCCCTACGAGCAGTACTTC. Its protein is CASSIEGGPYEQYF. The V and J genes are TRBV19 and TRBJ2-7; tentatively, D is TRBD2 (7 bases). V lost 0 bases to trimming and J lost 2 bases, with 8 bases between them. CDR1 is LNHDA and CDR2 is SQIVND in the germline V gene (reference sequence). The CDR3 has 14 residues.

This clone was counted a few times. The chain has TRBV7-9 and TRBJ1-5; 9 positions agree with TRBD1. CDR3 length equals 15 residues. The germline CDR1 and CDR2 sequences are SEHNR and FQNEAQ (reference sequence). Germline trimming cut 1 base from V and 4 bases from J; bases unmatched to any gene: 2. The CDR3 DNA sequence: TGTGCCAGCAGCTTAGGGGACAGGGAAAATCAGCCCCAGCATTTT. It is translated as CASSLGDRENQPQHF.

DNA of the CDR3: TGTGCCACCAGTGAAGGACTAGCGGAGGAATACAATGAGCAGTTCTTC. Translation: CATSEGLAEEYNEQFF. The chain employs TRBV24-1 and TRBJ2-1, with 10 bases fitting TRBD2. Germline trimming cut 4 bases from V and 4 bases from J; bases unmatched to any gene: 6. Germline CDR1 KGHDR, CDR2 SFDVKD. CDR3 length: 16 residues.

The CDR3 coding sequence is TGTGCCAGCAGCATAGGGACAGGGGGCAATCAGCCCCAGCATTTT. It translates to CASSIGTGGNQPQHF. The chain links TRBV7-6 to TRBJ1-5; 10 bases map to TRBD1. Per germline, CDR1 SGHVS and CDR2 FNYEAQ. The CDR3 extends over 15 amino acids. With V trimmed by 5 bases and J by 2 bases, 3 bases remained unmatched.

This clone was found once. V gene TRBV27 combines with J gene TRBJ1-5; unclear D gene. Trimming pared 0 bases from V and 5 bases from J, leaving 5 bases between. Germline V gene sequence: CDR1 MNHEY, CDR2 SMNVEV (reference sequence). The CDR3 consists of 13 residues. The CDR3 is CASSLSLYQPQHF. The DNA of the CDR3 is TGTGCCAGCAGTTTATCGTTATATCAGCCCCAGCATTTT.

The rearrangement joins TRBV5-6 to TRBJ2-7, with 9 positions matching TRBD1. V dropped 5 bases and J dropped 4; count of bases not matched to a gene: 7. Germline V CDR1 and CDR2: SGHDT, YYEEEE. The CDR3 covers 14 residues. CDR3 bases: TGTGCCAGCAGGTCCGGGACAGGGACTTACGAGCAGTACTTC. As protein: CASRSGTGTYEQYF.

V usage is TRBV5-4 and J usage is TRBJ2-1, with D possibly being TRBD2 (5 bases). Germline V gives CDR1 SGHNT, CDR2 YYREEE (reference sequence). Trimming shortened V by 0 bases and J by 9 bases, and 7 bases separated the two germline ends. This CDR3 comprises 12 residues. CDR3 loop: CASSLGAGEQFF. The CDR3 DNA sequence: TGTGCCAGCAGCTTGGGGGCGGGTGAGCAGTTCTTC.

The CDR3 region has the DNA TGTGCGGCGGGCGGGGGCCTCTACAATGAGCAGTTCTTC. It encodes CAAGGGLYNEQFF. V usage is TRBV3-1 (or the pseudogene TRBV3-2) and J usage is TRBJ2-1; maybe TRBD2 (7 bases). CDR1 and CDR2 (germline): LGHDT, YNNKEL (reference sequence). This CDR3 region has 13 residues.

On this clone: Other DNA sequences in the sample encode the same CDR3. The chain couples TRBV9 to TRBJ2-2, with D possibly TRBD1 on 6 matching bases. V was pared by 2 bases and J by 1 base, with 6 bases between. The germline V gene has CDR1 SGDLS and CDR2 YYNGEE. This CDR3 region has 14 residues. CDR3 in amino acids: CASSVTGNTGELFF. For the CDR3, the DNA is TGTGCCAGCAGCGTGACAGGGAACACCGGGGAGCTGTTTTTT.

This chain connects TRBV11-2 to TRBJ2-3, with TRBD2 as a possible D gene (5 bases). V lost 4 bases and J 8 bases, leaving 7 bases between the germline ends. CDR1 is SGHAT, CDR2 FQNNGV, per germline. This CDR3 has 11 amino acids. Here the CDR3 DNA reads TGTGCCAGCAGCTGGAGCGGTACGCAGTATTTT. Translated, it gives CASSWSGTQYF.

V and J are TRBV27 and TRBJ2-3; a weak D match, TRBD2 (6 bases). CDR3 size: 18 residues. Germline lookup yields CDR1 MNHEY and CDR2 SMNVEV (reference sequence). The ends were cut back, 8 bases at V and 5 bases at J, with 29 bases in the middle. This chain's CDR3 is CASARPLGGSLVEDTQYF. CDR3 sequence (DNA): TGTGCCAGCGCCAGGCCCCTGGGGGGTAGCCTCGTTGAAGATACGCAGTATTTT.

This clone has just a few counts. The rearrangement joins TRBV3-1 (or the pseudogene TRBV3-2) to TRBJ1-6; TRBD1 agrees at 8 bases. Trimming cost V 2 bases and J 13 bases; bases outside gene matches: 10. This CDR3 region has 15 residues. The germline V gene has CDR1 LGHDT and CDR2 YNNKEL (reference sequence). DNA for the CDR3: TGTGCCAGCAGCCAACAACGACAGGGGAGGTTCCCCCTCCACTTT. Protein sequence: CASSQQRQGRFPLHF.

This clone was found a few times. V usage is TRBV21-1 and J usage is TRBJ1-5; the D call in the table, TRBD1, was not verified against the DNA. TRBV21-1 is described as a pseudogene. This CDR3 is 16 amino acids long. Here the CDR3 DNA reads TGTGCCAGCAGACGGACAGGGAGGAACAGCAATCAGCCCCAGCATTTT. Residues: CASRRTGRNSNQPQHF.

The chain couples TRBV12-3 or TRBV12-4 to TRBJ2-2; weak D call: TRBD2 (5 bases). The CDR3 has 13 residues. V dropped 6 bases and J dropped 4 bases, with 9 bases sitting between them. CDR3 coding DNA: TGTGCCAGCAGGCGGACTGTCACCGGGGAGCTGTTTTTT. Amino acids: CASRRTVTGELFF.

This clone was observed a few times. The rearrangement joins TRBV9 to TRBJ1-2; D might be TRBD1 (5 bases). Germline loops: CDR1 SGDLS, CDR2 YYNGEE. This CDR3 region has 15 residues. The V end lost 0 bases, the J end lost 2 bases, and 11 bases lay between the germline ends. In DNA form, the CDR3 reads TGTGCCAGCAGCGTAGCTACGACAGCCAACTATGGCTACACCTTC. As protein: CASSVATTANYGYTF.

The V and J genes are TRBV3-1 (or the pseudogene TRBV3-2) and TRBJ2-1, with TRBD2 identical over 12 bases. CDR3 size: 17 residues. V dropped 4 bases and J dropped 9; count of bases not matched to a gene: 13. Germline V gene data show CDR1 as LGHDT and CDR2 as YNNKEL (reference sequence). Here the CDR3 reads CASSPLAGGPAVGEQFF. For the CDR3, the DNA is TGTGCCAGCAGCCCACTAGCGGGAGGCCCTGCTGTGGGTGAGCAGTTCTTC.

The V and J genes are TRBV30 and TRBJ2-5; D ambiguous. V lost 4 bases and J 4 bases, leaving 7 bases between the germline ends. This CDR3 spans 11 amino acids. Germline lookup yields CDR1 GTSNPN and CDR2 SVGIG (reference sequence). The DNA of the CDR3 is TGTGCCTGGACCGGGTTAGAGACCCAGTACTTC. Its translation: CAWTGLETQYF. The full variable domain, completed using reference TRBV30 and TRBJ2-5, is SQTIHQWPATLVQPVGSPLSLECTVEGTSNPNLYWYRQAAGRGLQLLFYSVGIGQISSEVPQNLSASRPQDRQFILSSKKLLLSDSGFYLCAWTGLETQYFGPGTRLLVL.

J is TRBJ1-2 and V is TRBV5-6, with a tentative D call TRBD1 (6 bases). V lost 6 bases and J lost 4, with 16 bases in between. This CDR3 region has 14 residues. Germline-derived CDR1 and CDR2 are SGHDT and YYEEEE. This chain's CDR3 is CASTSTGLPYGYTF. The CDR3 coding sequence is TGTGCCAGCACGTCGACAGGTTTACCCTATGGCTACACCTTC.

This chain uses TRBV11-2 with TRBJ2-2; 9 positions agree with TRBD2. Looked up from germline, CDR1 is SGHAT and CDR2 is FQNNGV. The CDR3 covers 16 residues. With V trimmed by 5 bases and J by 5 bases, 9 bases remained unmatched. CDR3 DNA sequence: TGTGCCAGCAGCCCCCGCCTTCTAGCGGGGACCGGGGAGCTGTTTTTT. It translates to CASSPRLLAGTGELFF.

V gene TRBV4-2 combines with J gene TRBJ2-1, with D hard to call. CDR3 size: 15 residues. CDR1 is LGHNA and CDR2 is YNFKEQ in the germline V gene. Trimming shortened V by 0 bases and J by 0 bases, and 6 bases separated the two germline ends. CDR3 loop: CASSQEVSSYNEQFF. CDR3 DNA: TGTGCCAGCAGCCAAGAAGTGAGCTCCTACAATGAGCAGTTCTTC.

This chain joins TRBV27 and TRBJ2-7; a possible D gene is TRBD1 (6 bases). The CDR3 is 14 residues long. CDR1 and CDR2 from the germline V gene are MNHEY and SMNVEV (reference sequence). V was pared by 5 bases and J by 0 bases, with 11 bases between. CDR3 sequence (DNA): TGTGCCAGCAGTGTCCGGGACACCTCCTACGAGCAGTACTTC. This encodes CASSVRDTSYEQYF.

This clone appeared a single time. The V gene is TRBV30, the J gene TRBJ2-5, with 8 positions matching TRBD1. The CDR3 is made up of 14 amino acids. Unmatched junction bases numbered 4, after V lost 2 bases and J lost 2 bases. From germline, CDR1 is GTSNPN and CDR2 SVGIG (reference sequence). The CDR3 DNA is TGTGCCTGGAGTCGAAGACAGGGGCAAGAGACCCAGTACTTC. This translates into CAWSRRQGQETQYF.

This clone has more than one count but fewer than ten. V and J are TRBV7-2 and TRBJ2-1, with 7 bases matching TRBD2. Germline values: CDR1 SGHTA, CDR2 FQGNSA. V trimming: 1 base; J trimming: 6 bases; junction bases outside the gene matches: 6. The length of the CDR3 is 15 residues. For the CDR3, the DNA is TGTGCCAGCAGCTTAGAGGGGACTACGCTCAATGAGCAGTTCTTC. This sequence encodes CASSLEGTTLNEQFF.

In the case of this clone: Compared with germline, one end of the junction differs, possibly owing to a read error. The rearrangement links TRBV7-3 to TRBJ2-3; 8 bases line up with TRBD2. This CDR3 contains 15 residues. Germline loops: CDR1 SGHTA, CDR2 FQGTGA. The CDR3 spells CASSSGRGGTHTQYF. The CDR3 DNA reads TGTGCCAGCAGCTCTGGACGGGGGGGCACACATACGCAGTATTTT.

The rearrangement links TRBV7-3 to TRBJ2-3, with D possibly matching TRBD2 (6 bases). CDR1 and CDR2 (germline): SGHTA, FQGTGA. V shed 4 bases and J shed 4 bases, with 15 bases lying between them. The length of the CDR3 is 15 residues. DNA of the CDR3: TGTGCCAGCAGCTCCTTGGGGGGAGCCGCAGATACGCAGTATTTT. It specifies CASSSLGGAADTQYF.

The rearrangement uses TRBV5-4 and TRBJ2-2; TRBD2 matches 10 bases. The length of the CDR3 is 17 residues. Germline V CDR1 and CDR2: SGHNT, YYREEE (reference sequence). V shed 0 bases and J 0 bases; nucleotides not matched to a gene: 2. The chain's CDR3 is CASSLGSGGANTGELFF. DNA for the CDR3: TGTGCCAGCAGCTTGGGCAGCGGGGGGGCGAACACCGGGGAGCTGTTTTTT.

V gene TRBV9 combines with J gene TRBJ2-2; TRBD1 matches 7 bases. CDR1 is SGDLS and CDR2 is YYNGEE in the germline V gene. Losses at the gene ends were 0 bases for V and 3 bases for J; bases not matched to a gene: 2. The length of the CDR3 is 15 residues. The CDR3 bases are TGTGCCAGCAGCGTAGCGCAGGGGGACACCGGGGAGCTGTTTTTT. Protein product: CASSVAQGDTGELFF.